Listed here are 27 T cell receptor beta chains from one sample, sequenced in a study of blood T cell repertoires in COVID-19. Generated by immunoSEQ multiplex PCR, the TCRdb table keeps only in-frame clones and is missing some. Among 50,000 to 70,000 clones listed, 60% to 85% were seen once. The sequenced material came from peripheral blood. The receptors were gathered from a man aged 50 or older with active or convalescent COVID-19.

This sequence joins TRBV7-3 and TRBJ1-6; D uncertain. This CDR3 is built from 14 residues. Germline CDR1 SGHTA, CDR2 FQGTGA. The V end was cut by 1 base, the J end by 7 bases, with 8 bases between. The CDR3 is CASSLSGENSPLHF. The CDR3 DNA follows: TGTGCCAGCAGCTTAAGCGGCGAGAATTCACCCCTCCACTTT.

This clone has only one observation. CDR3 region: CASGKGLADNEQFF. The CDR3 coding sequence is TGTGCTAGTGGAAAGGGACTAGCGGACAATGAGCAGTTCTTC. This sequence joins TRBV12-5 and TRBJ2-1, with 11 bases that match TRBD2. V lost 6 bases and J lost 5; bases outside the gene matches: 3. The CDR3 has 14 amino acids. Germline V CDR1 and CDR2: LGHNT, FRNRAP.

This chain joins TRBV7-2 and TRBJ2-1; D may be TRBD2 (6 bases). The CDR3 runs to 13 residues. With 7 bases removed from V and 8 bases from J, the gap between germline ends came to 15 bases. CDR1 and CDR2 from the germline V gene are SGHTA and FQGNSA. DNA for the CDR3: TGTGCCAGCACCGGGACTCCCGGCTATGAGCAGTTCTTC. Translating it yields CASTGTPGYEQFF.

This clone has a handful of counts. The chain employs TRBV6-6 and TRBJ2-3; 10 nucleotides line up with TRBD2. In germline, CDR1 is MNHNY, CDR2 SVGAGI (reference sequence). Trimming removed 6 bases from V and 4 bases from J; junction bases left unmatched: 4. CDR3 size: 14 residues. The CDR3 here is CASRSGGVPDTQYF. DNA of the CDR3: TGTGCCAGCAGAAGCGGGGGGGTTCCAGATACGCAGTATTTT.

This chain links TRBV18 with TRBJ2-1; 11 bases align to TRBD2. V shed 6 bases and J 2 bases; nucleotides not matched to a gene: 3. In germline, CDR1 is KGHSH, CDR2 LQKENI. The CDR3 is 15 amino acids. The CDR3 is CASSQLAGAYNEQFF. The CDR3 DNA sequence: TGTGCCAGCTCGCAACTAGCGGGGGCCTACAATGAGCAGTTCTTC.

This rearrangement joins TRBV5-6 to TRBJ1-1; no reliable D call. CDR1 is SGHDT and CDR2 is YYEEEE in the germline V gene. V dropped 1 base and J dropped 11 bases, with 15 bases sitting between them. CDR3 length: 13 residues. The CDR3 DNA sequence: TGTGCCAGCAGCTTGATAGGGAGCTTCTATGCTTTCTTT. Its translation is CASSLIGSFYAFF.

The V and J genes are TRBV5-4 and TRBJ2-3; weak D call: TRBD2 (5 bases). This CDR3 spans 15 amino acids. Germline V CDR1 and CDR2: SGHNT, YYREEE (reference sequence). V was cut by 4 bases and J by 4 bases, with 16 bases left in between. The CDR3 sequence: CASSEGPGMADTQYF. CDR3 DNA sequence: TGTGCCAGCAGCGAGGGTCCGGGAATGGCAGATACGCAGTATTTT.

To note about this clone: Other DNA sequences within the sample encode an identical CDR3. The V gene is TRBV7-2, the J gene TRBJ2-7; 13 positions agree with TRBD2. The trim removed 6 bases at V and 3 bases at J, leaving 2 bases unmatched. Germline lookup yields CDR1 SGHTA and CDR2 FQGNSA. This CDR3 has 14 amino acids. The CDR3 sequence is CASSRTSGSYEQYF. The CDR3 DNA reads TGTGCCAGCAGTCGGACTAGCGGGAGCTACGAGCAGTACTTC.

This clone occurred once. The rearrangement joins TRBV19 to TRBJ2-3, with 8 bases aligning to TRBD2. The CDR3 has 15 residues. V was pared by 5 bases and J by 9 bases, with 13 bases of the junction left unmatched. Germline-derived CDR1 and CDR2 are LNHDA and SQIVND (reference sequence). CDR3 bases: TGTGCCAGTAGTGGACCGGGACTAGGAGGAGCCACGCAGTATTTT. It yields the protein CASSGPGLGGATQYF.

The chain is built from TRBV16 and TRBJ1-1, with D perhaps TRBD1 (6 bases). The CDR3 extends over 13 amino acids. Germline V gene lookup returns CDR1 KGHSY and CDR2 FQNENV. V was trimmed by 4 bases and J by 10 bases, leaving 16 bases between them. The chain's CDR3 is CASSPHRQERAFF. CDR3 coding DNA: TGTGCCAGCAGCCCCCATCGACAGGAGAGAGCTTTCTTT. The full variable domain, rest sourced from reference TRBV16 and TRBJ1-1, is GEEVAQTPKHLVRGEGQKAKLYCAPIKGHSYVFWYQQVLKNEFKFLISFQNENVFDETGMPKERFSAKCLPNSPCSLEIQATKLEDSAVYFCASSPHRQERAFFGQGTRLTVV.

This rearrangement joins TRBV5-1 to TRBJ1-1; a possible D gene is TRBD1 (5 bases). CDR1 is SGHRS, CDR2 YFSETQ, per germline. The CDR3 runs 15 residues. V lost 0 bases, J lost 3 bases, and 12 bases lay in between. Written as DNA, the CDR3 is TGCGCCAGCAGCTTGGAGGCGGGGGGAGACACTGAAGCTTTCTTT. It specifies CASSLEAGGDTEAFF.

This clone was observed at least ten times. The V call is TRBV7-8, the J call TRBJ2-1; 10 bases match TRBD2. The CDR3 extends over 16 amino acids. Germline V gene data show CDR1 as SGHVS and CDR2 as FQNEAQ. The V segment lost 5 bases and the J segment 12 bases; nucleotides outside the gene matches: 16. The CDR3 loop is CASSPSGSGRAVWQFF. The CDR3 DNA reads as TGTGCCAGCAGCCCCTCGGGCAGCGGGAGGGCCGTGTGGCAGTTCTTC.

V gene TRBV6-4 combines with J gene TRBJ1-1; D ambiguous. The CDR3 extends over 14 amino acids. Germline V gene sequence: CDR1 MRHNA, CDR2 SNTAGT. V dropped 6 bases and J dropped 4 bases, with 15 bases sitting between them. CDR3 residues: CASSPERLSTEAFF. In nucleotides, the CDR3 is TGTGCCAGCAGCCCCGAGAGACTGAGCACTGAAGCTTTCTTT.

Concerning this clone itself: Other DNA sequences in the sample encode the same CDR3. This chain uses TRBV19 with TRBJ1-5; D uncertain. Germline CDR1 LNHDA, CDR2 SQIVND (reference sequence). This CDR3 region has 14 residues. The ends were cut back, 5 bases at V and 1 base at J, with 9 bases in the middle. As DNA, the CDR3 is TGTGCCAGTAGTCTCGACTCCAGCAATCAGCCCCAGCATTTT. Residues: CASSLDSSNQPQHF. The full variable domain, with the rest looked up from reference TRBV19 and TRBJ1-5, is DGGITQSPKYLFRKEGQNVTLSCEQNLNHDAMYWYRQDPGQGLRLIYYSQIVNDFQKGDIAEGYSVSREKKESFPLTVTSAQKNPTAFYLCASSLDSSNQPQHFGDGTRLSIL.

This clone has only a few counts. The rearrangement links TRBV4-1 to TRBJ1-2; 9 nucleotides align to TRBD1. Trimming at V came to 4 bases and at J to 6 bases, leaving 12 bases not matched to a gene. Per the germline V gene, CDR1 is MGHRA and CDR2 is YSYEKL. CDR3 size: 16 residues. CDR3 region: CASSPDPGQGFNGYTF. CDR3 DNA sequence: TGCGCCAGCAGCCCAGACCCGGGACAGGGATTTAATGGCTACACCTTC.

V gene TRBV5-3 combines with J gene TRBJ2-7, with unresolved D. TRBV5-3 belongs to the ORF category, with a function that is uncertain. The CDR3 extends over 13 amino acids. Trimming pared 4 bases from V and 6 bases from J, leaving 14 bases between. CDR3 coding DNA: TGTGCCAGAAGCCCTCTGATAGCTTCCGAGCAGTACTTC. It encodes CARSPLIASEQYF.

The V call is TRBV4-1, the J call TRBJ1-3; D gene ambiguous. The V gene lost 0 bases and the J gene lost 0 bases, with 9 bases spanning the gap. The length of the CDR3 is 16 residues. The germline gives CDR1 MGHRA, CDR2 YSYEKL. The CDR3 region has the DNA TGCGCCAGCAGCCAAGAAGCCCGGGGCTCTGGAAACACCATATATTTT. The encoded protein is CASSQEARGSGNTIYF.

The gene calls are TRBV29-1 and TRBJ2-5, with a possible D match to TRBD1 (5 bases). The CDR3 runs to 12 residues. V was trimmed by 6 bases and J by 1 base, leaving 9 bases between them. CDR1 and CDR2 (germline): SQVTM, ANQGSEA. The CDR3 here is CSVTVSQETQYF. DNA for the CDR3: TGCAGCGTGACAGTAAGCCAAGAGACCCAGTACTTC.

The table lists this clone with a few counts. This CDR3 is CSVVGGGTEAFF. CDR3 coding DNA: TGCAGCGTTGTTGGGGGAGGCACTGAAGCTTTCTTT. This chain connects TRBV29-1 to TRBJ1-1; D may be TRBD1 (5 bases). This CDR3 is 12 amino acids long. V dropped 4 bases and J dropped 4 bases, with 10 bases sitting between them. Germline assignment: CDR1 SQVTM and CDR2 ANQGSEA.

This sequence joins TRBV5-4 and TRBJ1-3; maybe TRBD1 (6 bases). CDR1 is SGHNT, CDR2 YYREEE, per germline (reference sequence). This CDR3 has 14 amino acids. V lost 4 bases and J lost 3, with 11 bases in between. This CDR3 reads CASSLDSFGNTIYF. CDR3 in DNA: TGTGCCAGCAGCCTGGACAGTTTTGGAAACACCATATATTTT.

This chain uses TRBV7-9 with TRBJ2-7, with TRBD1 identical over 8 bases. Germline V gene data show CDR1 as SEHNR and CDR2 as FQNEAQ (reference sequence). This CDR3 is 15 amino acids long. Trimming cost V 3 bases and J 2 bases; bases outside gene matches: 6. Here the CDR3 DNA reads TGTGCCAGCAGCTTGTCCACAGGGGGAGCCTACGAGCAGTACTTC. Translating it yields CASSLSTGGAYEQYF.

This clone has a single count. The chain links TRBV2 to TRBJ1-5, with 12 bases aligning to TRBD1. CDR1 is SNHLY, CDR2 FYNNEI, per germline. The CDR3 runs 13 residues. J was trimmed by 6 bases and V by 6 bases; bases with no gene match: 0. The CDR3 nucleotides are TGTGCCAGCAGGGGACAGGGGGCTCAGCCCCAGCATTTT. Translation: CASRGQGAQPQHF.

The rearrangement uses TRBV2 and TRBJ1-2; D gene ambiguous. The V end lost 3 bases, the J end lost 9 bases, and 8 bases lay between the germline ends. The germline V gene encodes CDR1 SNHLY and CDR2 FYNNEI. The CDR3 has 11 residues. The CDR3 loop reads CASSETLRYTF. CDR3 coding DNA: TGTGCCAGCAGTGAGACTCTGCGCTACACCTTC.

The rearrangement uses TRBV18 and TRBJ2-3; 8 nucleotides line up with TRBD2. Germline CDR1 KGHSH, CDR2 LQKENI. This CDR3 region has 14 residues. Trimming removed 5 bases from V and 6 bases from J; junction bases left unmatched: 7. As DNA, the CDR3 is TGTGCCAGCTCAGTTGGCGGGGGGTCCGATACGCAGTATTTT. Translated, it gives CASSVGGGSDTQYF.

The CDR3, as DNA: TGTGCCACCAGTGACCCTCGGGGAGGGGCGGAGACCCAGTACTTC. It is translated as CATSDPRGGAETQYF. The chain uses TRBV24-1 and TRBJ2-5; 7 bases agree with TRBD2. Germline CDR1 KGHDR, CDR2 SFDVKD. CDR3 size: 15 residues. The trim removed 4 bases at V and 5 bases at J, leaving 9 bases unmatched.

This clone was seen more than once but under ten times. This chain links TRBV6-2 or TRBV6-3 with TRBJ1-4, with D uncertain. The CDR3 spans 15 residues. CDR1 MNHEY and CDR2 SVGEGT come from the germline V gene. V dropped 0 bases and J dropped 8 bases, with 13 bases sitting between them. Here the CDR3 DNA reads TGTGCCAGCAGTTACTCGAGCGATGTACTCGAAAAACTGTTTTTT. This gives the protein CASSYSSDVLEKLFF.

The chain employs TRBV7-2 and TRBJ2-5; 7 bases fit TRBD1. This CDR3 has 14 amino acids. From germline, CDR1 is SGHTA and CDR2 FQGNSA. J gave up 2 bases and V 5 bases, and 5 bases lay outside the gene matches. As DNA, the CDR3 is TGTGCCAGCAGCACCTACAGGGGACAAGAGACCCAGTACTTC. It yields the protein CASSTYRGQETQYF.